Given below is one TCR beta chain in context. Its antigen is currently not known. No per-base quality is available; no much larger clone lies one base away. The sample is drawn from a study of T cells in Graves' hyperthyroidism and ophthalmopathy (dated by TCRdb to about 2019). Concerning the study at large: Peripheral blood was collected at initial diagnosis, before any treatment. To identify distinguishing TCR V-J signatures, a discovery cohort of 100 patients was used, comprising 43 with Graves' ophthalmopathy and about 59 with stable Graves' hyperthyroidism. Whether ophthalmopathy could be predicted prospectively was tested in an independent validation cohort made up of roughly 20 hyperthyroidism patients plus 17 patients who later progressed to ophthalmopathy. The roughly 100 discovery patients were randomly divided into training and test sets at a 7:3 ratio. In addition, the study compared T-cell repertoires in thyroid tissue and in blood from six Graves' hyperthyroidism patients. After blood sampling, hyperthyroidism patients were treated with methimazole at a starting dose of 30 mg daily, and ophthalmopathy patients were treated with high-dose intravenous methylprednisolone. TCR Vbeta CDR3 sequencing of approximately 140 peripheral blood samples (under 45 ophthalmopathy, some 75 hyperthyroidism and approximately 17 progressor patients) is reported in the paper.

The TCR beta CDR3 regions were amplified from RNA transcripts. The TCR CDR3 was subjected to a first round of RT-PCR using the HTBI primer set and the Qiagen OneStep RT-PCR kit. Libraries were constructed in a second round of multiplex PCR, after which size selection and purification were performed. Sequencing of the libraries was done on an Illumina HiSeq2000 using paired-end 100 bp reads. In the source study's methods: SOAPnuke was used to process the raw data, with reads discarded if the reads contained adapters or uncalled bases, had a mean Phred below 15, or lacked an exact constant-primer or identifier match. COPE v1.2.5 was used to merge the high-quality paired reads, and each unique nucleotide sequence was defined as a clonotype. MiTCR v1.1 was used to align the clonotypes against IMGT TRBV, TRBD and TRBJ reference segments. The analysis was restricted to V-J combinations with a frequency above 0.0001, which together covered 99.2% of the repertoires. A TCS score was defined as the ratio between F50 (clonal expansion) and ExV (chaos), using BLOSUM62-based TCRdist between CDR3 peptides within each V-J. Welch's t-statistics and random forest reduced fewer than 550 V-J features to roughly 13, which were used in a naive Bayes classifier (R e1071). Using fastp trimming at Q25 and MiXCR clonotype assembly, TCRdb reanalyzed the public sequencing data and kept in-frame beta chains. Rows with a matching CDR3 protein are joined into one entry that keeps the most common DNA and genes. TCRdb's processing, not the study's, gives the V and J calls here. The sample table holds fewer than 900,000 distinct CDR3 sequences, of which 18% were seen once. The ten top clones hold 16% of the sample.

Hyperthyroidism patients were aged 18 to 65 years and newly diagnosed, with disease duration of less than 2 months. Exclusion was applied to patients with uncontrolled infections, other autoimmune diseases, pregnancy or lactation. Diagnoses relied on clinical symptoms, serum thyroxine and TRAb, thyroid ultrasound and orbital computed tomography. Blood from progressor patients was collected at the time of first diagnosis with hyperthyroidism, before any ophthalmopathy symptoms had appeared. PBMCs were separated from 7.5 to 10 ml of fresh peripheral blood using Ficoll-Paque density gradient centrifugation. Progressor patients were initially diagnosed with Graves' hyperthyroidism and developed ophthalmopathy during follow-up. Total RNA was extracted with Trizol reagent, and quality was checked on an Agilent 2100 Bioanalyzer. Spanning cysteine to phenylalanine, the CDR3 consists of 14 amino acids. Only the CDR3 DNA is retained, 42 bases long and in frame from the first base. V drops 2 bases and J drops 8 bases, leaving 15 bases in between. CDR1 MNHEY and CDR2 SVGAGI were looked up in the germline V gene.

What the authors observed across the whole study: Sample size was not statistically predetermined, and blinding of investigators to group allocation was not performed. During validation, the model predicted progression to ophthalmopathy a median of around six months ahead of onset, with around 71% sensitivity and less than 85% specificity. Most expanded thyroid clonotypes (frequency above 0.001) were also detected in blood, suggesting blood repertoires may reflect thyroid immune responses. Ophthalmopathy was separated from stable hyperthyroidism by a 13 V-J signature model, with approximately 90% sensitivity and roughly 84% specificity obtained in cross-validation and 80%/75% obtained in testing.

The source is a woman in her 50s with Graves' hyperthyroidism that later progressed to Graves' ophthalmopathy. The chain was built from TRBV6-5 and TRBJ1-1; a tentative D call is TRBD1 (5 bases match). The source material was blood. The nucleotides are TGTGCCAGCAGTTACAGCCGGGACGGCCCGGAAGCTTTCTTT. This yields the protein CASSYSRDGPEAFF.